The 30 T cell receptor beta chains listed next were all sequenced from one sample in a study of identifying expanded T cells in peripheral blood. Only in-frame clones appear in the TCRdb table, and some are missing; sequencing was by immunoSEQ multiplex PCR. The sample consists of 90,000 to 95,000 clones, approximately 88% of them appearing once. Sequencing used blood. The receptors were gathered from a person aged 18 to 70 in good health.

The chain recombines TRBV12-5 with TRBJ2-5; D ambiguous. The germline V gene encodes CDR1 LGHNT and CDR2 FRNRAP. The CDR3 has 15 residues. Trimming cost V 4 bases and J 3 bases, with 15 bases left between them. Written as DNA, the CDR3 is TGTGCTAGTGGTTCGGGTTCTTTGGGAAAAGAGACCCAGTACTTC. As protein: CASGSGSLGKETQYF.

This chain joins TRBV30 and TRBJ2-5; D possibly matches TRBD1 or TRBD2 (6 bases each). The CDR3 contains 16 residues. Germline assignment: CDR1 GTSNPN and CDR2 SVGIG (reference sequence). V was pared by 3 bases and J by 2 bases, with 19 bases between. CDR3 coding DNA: TGTGCCTGGAGCCTCCACGCCAGGGGAGGTCAAGAGACCCAGTACTTC. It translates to CAWSLHARGGQETQYF.

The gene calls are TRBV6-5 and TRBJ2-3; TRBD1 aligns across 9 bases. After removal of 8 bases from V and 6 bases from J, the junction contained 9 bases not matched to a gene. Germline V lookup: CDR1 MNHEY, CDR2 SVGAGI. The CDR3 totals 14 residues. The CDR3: CASGRDRAWDTQYF. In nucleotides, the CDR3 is TGTGCCAGCGGGCGGGACAGGGCGTGGGATACGCAGTATTTT.

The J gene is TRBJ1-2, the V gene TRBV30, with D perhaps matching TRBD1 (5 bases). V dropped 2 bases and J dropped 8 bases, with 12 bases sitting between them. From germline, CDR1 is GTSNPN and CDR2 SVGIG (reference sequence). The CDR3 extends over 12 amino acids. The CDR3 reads CAWSTTVGGYTF. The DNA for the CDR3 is TGTGCCTGGAGTACGACAGTCGGCGGCTACACCTTC. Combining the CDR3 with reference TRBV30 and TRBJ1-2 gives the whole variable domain SQTIHQWPATLVQPVGSPLSLECTVEGTSNPNLYWYRQAAGRGLQLLFYSVGIGQISSEVPQNLSASRPQDRQFILSSKKLLLSDSGFYLCAWSTTVGGYTFGSGTRLTVV.

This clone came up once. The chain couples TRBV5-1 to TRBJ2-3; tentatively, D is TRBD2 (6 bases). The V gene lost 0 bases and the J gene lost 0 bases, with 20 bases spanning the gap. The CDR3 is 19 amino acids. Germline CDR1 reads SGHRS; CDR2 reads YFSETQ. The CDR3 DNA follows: TGCGCCAGCAGCTTGGCCGGGAGTTTTAGCGGAACAAGCACAGATACGCAGTATTTT. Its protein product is CASSLAGSFSGTSTDTQYF.

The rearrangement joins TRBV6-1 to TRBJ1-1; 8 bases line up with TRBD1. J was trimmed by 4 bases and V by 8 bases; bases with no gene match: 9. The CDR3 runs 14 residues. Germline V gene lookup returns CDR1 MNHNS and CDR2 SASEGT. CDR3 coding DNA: TGTGCCAGCTGGGCAGGGGGCGAGGGCACTGAAGCTTTCTTT. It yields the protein CASWAGGEGTEAFF.

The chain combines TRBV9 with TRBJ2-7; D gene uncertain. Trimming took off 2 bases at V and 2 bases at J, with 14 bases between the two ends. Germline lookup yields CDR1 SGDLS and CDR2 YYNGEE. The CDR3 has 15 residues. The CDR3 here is CASSVSPASTYEQYF. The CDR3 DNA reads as TGTGCCAGCAGCGTTTCCCCGGCTTCCACCTACGAGCAGTACTTC. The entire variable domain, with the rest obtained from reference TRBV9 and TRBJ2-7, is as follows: DSGVTQTPKHLITATGQRVTLRCSPRSGDLSVYWYQQSLDQGLQFLIQYYNGEERAKGNILERFSAQQFPDLHSELNLSSLELGDSALYFCASSVSPASTYEQYFGPGTRLTVT.

Here the CDR3 reads CAIKGNTEAFF. For the CDR3, the DNA is TGTGCCATCAAGGGGAACACTGAAGCTTTCTTT. This chain connects TRBV10-3 to TRBJ1-1, with D uncertain. This CDR3 is 11 amino acids long. Germline V CDR1 and CDR2: ENHRY, SYGVKD. Trimming pared 7 bases from V and 1 base from J, leaving 4 bases between.

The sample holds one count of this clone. The CDR3 DNA follows: TGCGCCAGCAGTCACTCCGGGGGAAGTACTGGAAACACCATATATTTT. It yields the protein CASSHSGGSTGNTIYF. The rearrangement links TRBV23-1 to TRBJ1-3; D perhaps matches TRBD1 (5 bases). TRBV23-1 is treated as an ORF (open reading frame) with a function not yet certain. This CDR3 contains 16 residues. With 3 bases removed from V and 2 bases from J, the gap between germline ends came to 14 bases.

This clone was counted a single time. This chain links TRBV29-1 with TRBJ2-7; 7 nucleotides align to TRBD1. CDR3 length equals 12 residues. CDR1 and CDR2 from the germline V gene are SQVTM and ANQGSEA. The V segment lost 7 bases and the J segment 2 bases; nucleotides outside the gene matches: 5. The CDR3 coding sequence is TGCAGCGCCAGACAGGGCCCCTACGAGCAGTACTTC. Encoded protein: CSARQGPYEQYF.

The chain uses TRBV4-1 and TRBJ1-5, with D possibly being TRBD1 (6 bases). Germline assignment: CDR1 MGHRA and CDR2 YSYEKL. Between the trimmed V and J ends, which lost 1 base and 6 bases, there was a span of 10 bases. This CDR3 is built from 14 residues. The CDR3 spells CASSQGLGGQPQHF. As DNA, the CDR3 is TGCGCCAGCAGCCAAGGCCTAGGGGGTCAGCCCCAGCATTTT.

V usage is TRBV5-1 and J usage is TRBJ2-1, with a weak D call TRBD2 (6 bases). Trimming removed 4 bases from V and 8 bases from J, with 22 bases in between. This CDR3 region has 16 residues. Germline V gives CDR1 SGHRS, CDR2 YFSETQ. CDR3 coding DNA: TGCGCCAGCAGCCCCGCCGCAGGACTACCGGGGGATGAGCAGTTCTTC. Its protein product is CASSPAAGLPGDEQFF.

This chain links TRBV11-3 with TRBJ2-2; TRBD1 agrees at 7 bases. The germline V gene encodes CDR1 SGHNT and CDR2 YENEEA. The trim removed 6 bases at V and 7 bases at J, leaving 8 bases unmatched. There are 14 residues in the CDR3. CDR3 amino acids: CASSYTGQLGELFF. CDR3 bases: TGTGCCAGCAGTTACACGGGACAGCTCGGGGAGCTGTTTTTT.

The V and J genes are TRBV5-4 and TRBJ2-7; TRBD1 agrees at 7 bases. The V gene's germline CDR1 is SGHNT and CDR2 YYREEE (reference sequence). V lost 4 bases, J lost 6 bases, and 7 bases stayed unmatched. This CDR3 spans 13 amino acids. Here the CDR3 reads CASSAQQGSEQYF. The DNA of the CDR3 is TGTGCCAGCAGCGCCCAACAGGGGTCCGAGCAGTACTTC.

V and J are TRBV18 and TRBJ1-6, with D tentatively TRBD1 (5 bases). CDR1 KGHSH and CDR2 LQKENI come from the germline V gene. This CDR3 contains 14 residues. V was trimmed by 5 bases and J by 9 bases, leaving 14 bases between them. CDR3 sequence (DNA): TGTGCCAGCTCATCCCGGGACGGGGCTTCACCCCTCCACTTT. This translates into CASSSRDGASPLHF. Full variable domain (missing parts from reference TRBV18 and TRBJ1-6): NAGVMQNPRHLVRRRGQEARLRCSPMKGHSHVYWYRQLPEEGLKFMVYLQKENIIDESGMPKERFSAEFPKEGPSILRIQQVVRGDSAAYFCASSSRDGASPLHFGNGTRLTVT.

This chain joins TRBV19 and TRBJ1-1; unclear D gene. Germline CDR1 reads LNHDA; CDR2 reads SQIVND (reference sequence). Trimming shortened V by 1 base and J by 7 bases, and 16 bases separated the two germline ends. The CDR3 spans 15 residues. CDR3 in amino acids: CASSIVRGWLGEAFF. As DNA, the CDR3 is TGTGCCAGTAGTATAGTCCGGGGATGGCTCGGTGAAGCTTTCTTT. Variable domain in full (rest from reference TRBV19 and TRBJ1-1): DGGITQSPKYLFRKEGQNVTLSCEQNLNHDAMYWYRQDPGQGLRLIYYSQIVNDFQKGDIAEGYSVSREKKESFPLTVTSAQKNPTAFYLCASSIVRGWLGEAFFGQGTRLTVV.

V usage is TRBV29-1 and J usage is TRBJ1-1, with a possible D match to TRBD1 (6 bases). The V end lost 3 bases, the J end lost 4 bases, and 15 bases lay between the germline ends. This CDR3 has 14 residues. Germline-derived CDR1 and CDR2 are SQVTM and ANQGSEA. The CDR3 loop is CSVELAGAGTEAFF. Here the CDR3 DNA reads TGCAGCGTTGAGTTAGCGGGGGCGGGCACTGAAGCTTTCTTT. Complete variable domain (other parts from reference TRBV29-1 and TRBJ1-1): SAVISQKPSRDICQRGTSLTIQCQVDSQVTMMFWYRQQPGQSLTLIATANQGSEATYESGFVIDKFPISRPNLTFSTLTVSNMSPEDSSIYLCSVELAGAGTEAFFGQGTRLTVV.

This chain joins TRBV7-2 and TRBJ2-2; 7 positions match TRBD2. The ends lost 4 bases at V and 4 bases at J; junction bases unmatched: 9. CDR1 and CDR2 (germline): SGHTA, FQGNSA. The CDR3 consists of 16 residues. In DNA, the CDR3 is TGTGCCAGCAGCTATCCGGGGGGTTTGGGCACCGGGGAGCTGTTTTTT. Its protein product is CASSYPGGLGTGELFF.

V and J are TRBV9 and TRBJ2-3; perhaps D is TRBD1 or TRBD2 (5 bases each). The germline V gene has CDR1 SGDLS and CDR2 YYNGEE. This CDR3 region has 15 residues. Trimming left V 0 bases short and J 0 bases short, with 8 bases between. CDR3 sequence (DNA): TGTGCCAGCAGCGTAGGCTGGGGGAGCACAGATACGCAGTATTTT. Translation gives CASSVGWGSTDTQYF.

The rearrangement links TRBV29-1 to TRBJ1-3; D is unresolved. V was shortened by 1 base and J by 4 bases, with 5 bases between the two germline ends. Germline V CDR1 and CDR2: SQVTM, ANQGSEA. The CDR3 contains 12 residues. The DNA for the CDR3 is TGCAGCGTTGAAGCAGGAGGAAACACCATATATTTT. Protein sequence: CSVEAGGNTIYF.

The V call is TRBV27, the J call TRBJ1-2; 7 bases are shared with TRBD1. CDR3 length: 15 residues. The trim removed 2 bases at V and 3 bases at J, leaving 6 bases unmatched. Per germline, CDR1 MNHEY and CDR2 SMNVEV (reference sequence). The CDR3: CASSLRQGVHYGYTF. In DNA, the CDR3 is TGTGCCAGCAGTTTAAGACAGGGAGTCCACTATGGCTACACCTTC.

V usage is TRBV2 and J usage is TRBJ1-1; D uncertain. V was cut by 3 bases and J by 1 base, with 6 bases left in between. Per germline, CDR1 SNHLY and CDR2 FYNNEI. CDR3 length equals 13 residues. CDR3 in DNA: TGTGCCAGCAGTGAGGGTCCGAACACTGAAGCTTTCTTT. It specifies CASSEGPNTEAFF.

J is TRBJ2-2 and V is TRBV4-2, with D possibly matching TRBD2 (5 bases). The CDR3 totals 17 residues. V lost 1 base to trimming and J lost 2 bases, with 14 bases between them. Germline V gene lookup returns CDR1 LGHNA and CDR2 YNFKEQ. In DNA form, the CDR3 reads TGTGCCAGCAGCCAAGTTGGCGGGCCGGCCAACACCGGGGAGCTGTTTTTT. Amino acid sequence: CASSQVGGPANTGELFF.

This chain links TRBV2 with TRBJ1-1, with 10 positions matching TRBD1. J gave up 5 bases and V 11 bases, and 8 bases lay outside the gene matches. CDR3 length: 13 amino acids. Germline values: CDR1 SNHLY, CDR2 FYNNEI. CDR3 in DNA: TGTGCCGGACAGGGGGGGAGAGGAACTGAAGCTTTCTTT. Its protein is CAGQGGRGTEAFF.

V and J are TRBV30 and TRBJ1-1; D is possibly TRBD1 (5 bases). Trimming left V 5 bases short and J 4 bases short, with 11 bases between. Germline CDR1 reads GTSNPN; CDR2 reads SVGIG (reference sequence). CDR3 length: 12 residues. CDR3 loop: CAWGTQPTEAFF. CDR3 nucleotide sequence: TGTGCCTGGGGGACTCAACCCACTGAAGCTTTCTTT.

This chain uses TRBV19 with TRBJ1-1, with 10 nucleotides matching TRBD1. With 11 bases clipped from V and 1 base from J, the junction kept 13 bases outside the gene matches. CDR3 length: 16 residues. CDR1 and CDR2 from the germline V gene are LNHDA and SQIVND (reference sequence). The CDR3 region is CASPGRDRGSNTEAFF. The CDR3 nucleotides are TGTGCCTCCCCAGGGCGGGACAGGGGTTCGAACACTGAAGCTTTCTTT.

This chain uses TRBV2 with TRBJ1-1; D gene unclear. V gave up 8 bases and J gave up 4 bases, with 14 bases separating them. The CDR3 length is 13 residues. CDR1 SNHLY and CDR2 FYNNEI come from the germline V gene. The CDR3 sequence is CASSGRAGTEAFF. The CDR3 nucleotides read TGTGCCAGCTCCGGGCGTGCGGGCACTGAAGCTTTCTTT.

The CDR3 bases are TGTGCCTGGAGCGGGTGGGGCTCCTACAATGAGCAGTTCTTC. Protein product: CAWSGWGSYNEQFF. The chain has TRBV30 and TRBJ2-1; D is unclear. V was shortened by 3 bases and J by 0 bases, with 9 bases between the two germline ends. The V gene's germline CDR1 is GTSNPN and CDR2 SVGIG (reference sequence). The CDR3 runs to 14 residues.

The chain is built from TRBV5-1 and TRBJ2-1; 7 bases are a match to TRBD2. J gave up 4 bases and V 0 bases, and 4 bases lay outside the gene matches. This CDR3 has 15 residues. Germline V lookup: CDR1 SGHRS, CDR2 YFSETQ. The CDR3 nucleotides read TGCGCCAGCAGCTTGGACGGCGGGGGTTACAATGAGCAGTTCTTC. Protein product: CASSLDGGGYNEQFF.

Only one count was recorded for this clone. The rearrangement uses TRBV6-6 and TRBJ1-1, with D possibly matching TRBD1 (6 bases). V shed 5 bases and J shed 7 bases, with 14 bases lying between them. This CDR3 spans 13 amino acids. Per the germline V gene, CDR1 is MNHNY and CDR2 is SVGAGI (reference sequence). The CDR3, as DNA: TGTGCCAGCAGTACCCACTCGACAGGTGAAGCTTTCTTT. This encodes CASSTHSTGEAFF.